Following are 11 T cell receptor beta chains from one sample sequenced in a study of tumor T cells in aggressive B-cell lymphoma (dated by TCRdb to between 2016 and 2019). Libraries were made using the immunoSEQ multiplex PCR assay. Imported from immuneACCESS, the table was reduced by TCRdb to in-frame sequences with V and J called. These copies leave out some clones; in studies compared against another copy, an unresolved V gene accounts for under half, and the cause of the remainder is not known. Here the sample has about 3,100 clones; approximately 86% occur a single time. Jointly, the top ten make up roughly a sixth of the sample. The sample comprised tumor tissue. Receptors were obtained from an adult with diffuse large B cell lymphoma.

This clone has a handful of counts. The chain carries TRBV5-4 and TRBJ2-5; the D gene is possibly TRBD1 (5 bases). This CDR3 region has 15 residues. From germline, CDR1 is SGHNT and CDR2 YYREEE (reference sequence). Trimming took 3 bases from V and 1 from J, leaving 13 bases between them. CDR3 DNA: TGTGCCAGCAGCTGGACAACGACAACCCAAGAGACCCAGTACTTC. Translated, it gives CASSWTTTTQETQYF.

This clone was seen only once. V usage is TRBV28 and J usage is TRBJ2-5, with TRBD1 as a possible D gene (6 bases). Germline-derived CDR1 and CDR2 are MDHEN and SYDVKM. The length of the CDR3 is 15 residues. Trimming removed 2 bases from V and 5 bases from J, with 15 bases in between. The CDR3 DNA reads as TGTGCCAGCAGTTTAGGGTGGGGAAGGGGGGAGACCCAGTACTTC. This gives the protein CASSLGWGRGETQYF.

This clone appeared a single time. The CDR3 here is CASSLETGEETQYF. CDR3 DNA sequence: TGCGCCAGCAGCTTGGAAACAGGGGAAGAGACCCAGTACTTC. V and J are TRBV5-1 and TRBJ2-5, with TRBD1 matching over 7 bases. Germline CDR1 reads SGHRS; CDR2 reads YFSETQ. Trimming removed 0 bases from V and 3 bases from J; junction bases left unmatched: 2. This CDR3 is 14 amino acids long.

The chain is built from TRBV28 and TRBJ1-2; D is perhaps TRBD1 (6 bases). This CDR3 has 14 residues. Trimming took 6 bases from V and 4 from J, leaving 15 bases between them. Germline CDR1 is MDHEN and CDR2 is SYDVKM. The CDR3 sequence: CASSPGGGVYGYTF. As DNA, the CDR3 is TGTGCCAGCAGCCCAGGAGGGGGGGTCTATGGCTACACCTTC.

Concerning this clone: One end of the junction is discordant with germline, which a read error may explain. The rearrangement links TRBV6-1 to TRBJ2-3, with TRBD2 identical over 11 bases. This CDR3 spans 15 amino acids. Per germline, CDR1 MNHNS and CDR2 SASEGT. CDR3: CVSTPGTSGGDTQYF. CDR3 sequence (DNA): TGTGTCAGCACCCCCGGCACTAGCGGGGGAGATACGCAGTATTTT.

This clone has a handful of counts. This chain connects TRBV5-5 to TRBJ1-1; D gene unclear. CDR3 length equals 15 residues. Trimming took 2 bases from V and 3 from J, leaving 14 bases between them. Germline V lookup: CDR1 SGHKS, CDR2 YYEKEE (reference sequence). The CDR3 DNA reads TGTGCCAGCAGCTTTATTGGGGAGGGTGACACTGAAGCTTTCTTT. Its protein product is CASSFIGEGDTEAFF.

The chain employs TRBV18 and TRBJ2-7, with a tentative D call TRBD1 (5 bases). The CDR3 runs 13 residues. The ends were cut back, 4 bases at V and 5 bases at J, with 12 bases in the middle. Germline CDR1 is KGHSH and CDR2 is LQKENI. CDR3 region: CASSQGAFHEQYF. CDR3 bases: TGTGCCAGCTCACAAGGGGCATTCCACGAGCAGTACTTC.

The chain links TRBV28 to TRBJ1-1; the D gene is possibly TRBD1 (6 bases). Germline V lookup: CDR1 MDHEN, CDR2 SYDVKM. The CDR3 has 15 residues. V was trimmed by 6 bases and J by 1 base, leaving 15 bases between them. CDR3 loop: CASSWASTGNTEAFF. CDR3 coding DNA: TGTGCCAGCAGCTGGGCCTCGACAGGGAACACTGAAGCTTTCTTT.

The chain joins TRBV11-2 to TRBJ1-2; D ambiguous. Germline assignment: CDR1 SGHAT and CDR2 FQNNGV. The V and J ends lost 4 bases and 6 bases respectively, with 18 bases between them. The CDR3 contains 15 residues. The CDR3 DNA reads as TGTGCCAGCAGCTCCTGGGGAGCCGGGAAGGATGGCTACACCTTC. Protein product: CASSSWGAGKDGYTF.

The chain has TRBV19 and TRBJ1-2, with a tentative D call TRBD1 (5 bases). The CDR3 loop spans 15 amino acids. Germline loops: CDR1 LNHDA, CDR2 SQIVND (reference sequence). The V end was cut by 8 bases, the J end by 4 bases, with 20 bases between. The CDR3 loop reads CASRPRRGVFYGYTF. The CDR3 nucleotides read TGTGCCAGTCGCCCAAGGAGGGGCGTTTTCTATGGCTACACCTTC.

This chain connects TRBV5-6 to TRBJ1-5; D may be TRBD1 (5 bases). V was trimmed by 6 bases and J by 2 bases, leaving 15 bases between them. This CDR3 region has 15 residues. Germline V gene sequence: CDR1 SGHDT, CDR2 YYEEEE. Here the CDR3 reads CASTRGGSGNQPQHF. In DNA form, the CDR3 reads TGTGCCAGCACCCGGGGGGGGTCGGGCAATCAGCCCCAGCATTTT.